The sample holds many counts of the clone carrying this T cell receptor beta chain. Its antigen is not known. The library targeted TCRbeta and was prepared with unique molecular identifiers. TCRdb re-analysed the PCR reads in MiXCR, keeping a single row per CDR3 protein. The table lists more than 200,000 distinct CDR3 sequences, roughly 24% of them singletons. V gave up 2 bases and J gave up 2 bases; unmatched junction bases: 5. The CDR3 sequence is 15 residues long. The source of the sample is a study of T-cell reconstitution after alpha-beta-depleted transplantation in children. Points from the study as a whole: Several patients had high TCRbeta diversity at day 60; it came from surviving recipient T cells and thymic progenitors. Several hundred expanded graft clones reportedly supplied alpha-beta T cells about two months after transplant. T-cell counts and diversity at one year post-transplant came mainly from newly produced T cells.

This receptor was identified in a girl aged 2 to 10 with Fanconi anemia, due to receive a stem cell transplant. The chain couples TRBV12-3 or TRBV12-4 to TRBJ2-5; 7 bases match TRBD2. The source material was PBMCs, sampled before TCRalphabeta/CD19-depleted stem cell transplant. The CDR3: CASSLTGRGQETQYF. The CDR3 coding sequence is TGTGCCAGCAGTTTAACGGGGAGGGGTCAAGAGACCCAGTACTTC.